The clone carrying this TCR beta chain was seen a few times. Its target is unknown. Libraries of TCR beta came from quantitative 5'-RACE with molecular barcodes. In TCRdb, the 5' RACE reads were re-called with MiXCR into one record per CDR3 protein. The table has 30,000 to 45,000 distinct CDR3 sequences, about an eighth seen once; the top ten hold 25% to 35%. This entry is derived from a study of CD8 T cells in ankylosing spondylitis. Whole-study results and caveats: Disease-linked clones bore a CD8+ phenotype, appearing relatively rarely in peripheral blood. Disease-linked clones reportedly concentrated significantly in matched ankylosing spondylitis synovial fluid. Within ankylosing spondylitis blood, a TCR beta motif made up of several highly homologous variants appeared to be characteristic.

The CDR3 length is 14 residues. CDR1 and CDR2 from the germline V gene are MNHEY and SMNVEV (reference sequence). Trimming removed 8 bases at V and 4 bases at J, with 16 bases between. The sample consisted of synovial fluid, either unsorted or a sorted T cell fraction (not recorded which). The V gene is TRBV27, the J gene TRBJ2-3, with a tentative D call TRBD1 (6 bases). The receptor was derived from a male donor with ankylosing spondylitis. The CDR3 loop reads CASRRGYGSDTQYF. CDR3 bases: TGTGCCAGCCGCAGGGGTTACGGTTCAGATACGCAGTATTTT.